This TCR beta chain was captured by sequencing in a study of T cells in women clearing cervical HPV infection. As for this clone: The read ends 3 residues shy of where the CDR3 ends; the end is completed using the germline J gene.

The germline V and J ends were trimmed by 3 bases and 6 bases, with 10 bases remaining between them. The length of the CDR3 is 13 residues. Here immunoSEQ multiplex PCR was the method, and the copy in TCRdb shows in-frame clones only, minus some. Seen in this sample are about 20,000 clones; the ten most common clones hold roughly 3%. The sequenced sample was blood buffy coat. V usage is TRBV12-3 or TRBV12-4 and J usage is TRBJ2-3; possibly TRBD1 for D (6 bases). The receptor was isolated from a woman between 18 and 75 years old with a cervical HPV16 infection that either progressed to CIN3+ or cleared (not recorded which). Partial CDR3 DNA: TGTGCCAGCAGTTTGGCTGGGGGCGATACG. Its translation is CASSLAGGDT. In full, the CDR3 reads CASSLAGGDTQYF.